This entry is about one T cell receptor (beta chain). Some clones are missing from TCRdb's copy, which holds only in-frame ones; the method was immunoSEQ multiplex PCR. The sample lists 850,000 to 1,100,000 clones, 70% to 80% seen once, with 0.89% in the top ten. This sample is drawn from a study of shared clonotypes between healthy human individuals. Germline V gene sequence: CDR1 MNHEY, CDR2 SMNVEV (reference sequence). The germline V and J ends were trimmed by 2 bases and 5 bases, with 16 bases remaining between them. CDR3 size: 15 residues. Sequenced material: memory CD4+ T cells from PBMCs. Documented subset: CD45RA-negative fraction. The receptor's source is a man aged 18 to 29 in good health. Some clones in this sample may be carry-over from other donors' samples. V and J are TRBV27 and TRBJ2-7, with D maybe TRBD1 (6 bases). CDR3 residues: CASSLGPLGGDEQYF. The DNA for the CDR3 is TGTGCCAGCAGTTTAGGGCCCCTAGGGGGTGACGAGCAGTACTTC.